Listed below are T cell receptor beta chains from one sample, sequenced in a study of cytomegalovirus exposure and HLA in healthy donors. The method was immunoSEQ multiplex PCR; TCRdb's version includes in-frame clones alone and lacks a portion of them. Found here are about 190,000 clones, around 67% of them singletons; the top ten hold about 3.1%. The sequenced sample was PBMCs. These receptors were obtained from a woman between 25 and 40 years old in good health and CMV-seropositive. Both conserved end residues are part of each CDR3. The D gene is left open where the match is weak. Clone size is stated in some rows and not others, as once, few, many or a class when expanded.

D gene | J gene | clone size | V gene | CDR3 protein | CDR3 DNA
TRBD1 | TRBJ2-7 | NA | TRBV27 | CASSLRGTGGFNEQYF | TGTGCCAGCAGTTTACGCGGGACAGGGGGCTTCAACGAGCAGTACTTC
NA | TRBJ1-1 | NA | TRBV7-2 | CASSLQPLRMGHTEAFF | TGTGCCAGCAGCTTACAACCGTTGCGGATGGGGCACACTGAAGCTTTCTTT
TRBD2 | TRBJ2-1 | NA | TRBV5-1 | CASSLDSGPNNEQFF | TGCGCCAGCAGCTTGGATAGCGGGCCAAACAATGAGCAGTTCTTC
NA | TRBJ2-7 | NA | TRBV5-4 | CASSLPQGVEQYF | TGTGCCAGCAGCCTCCCCCAGGGCGTCGAGCAGTACTTC
TRBD1 | TRBJ2-7 | NA | TRBV28 | CASSKYRDRVEQYF | TGTGCCAGCAGTAAGTACCGGGACAGGGTCGAGCAGTACTTC
NA | TRBJ2-7 | NA | TRBV21-1 | CASSKGGSYEQYF | TGTGCCAGCAGCAAAGGCGGCTCCTACGAGCAGTACTTC
TRBD1 | TRBJ2-7 | once | TRBV27 | CASSPSRGPYEQYF | TGTGCCAGCAGTCCCAGCAGGGGGCCATACGAGCAGTACTTC
TRBD2 | TRBJ2-7 | NA | TRBV7-9 | CASSETLAGGTYEQYF | TGTGCCAGCAGCGAGACACTAGCGGGTGGGACCTACGAGCAGTACTTC
NA | TRBJ1-2 | NA | TRBV28 | CASSPGSYGYTF | TGTGCCAGCAGCCCCGGGTCCTATGGCTACACCTTC
TRBD2 | TRBJ2-1 | NA | TRBV7-9 | CASRYGTSGSNEQFF | TGTGCCAGCAGATATGGGACTAGCGGGAGTAATGAGCAGTTCTTC
TRBD1 | TRBJ2-6 | NA | TRBV2 | CASTVDRSFPGANVLTF | TGTGCCAGCACCGTGGACAGGTCGTTCCCTGGGGCCAACGTCCTGACTTTC
NA | TRBJ2-5 | NA | TRBV12-5 | CASGLGYGRETQYF | TGTGCTAGTGGTTTGGGCTACGGTCGGGAGACCCAGTACTTC
NA | TRBJ2-7 | NA | TRBV7-9 | CASSSQEVSYEQYF | TGTGCCAGCAGCTCCCAGGAGGTTTCCTACGAGCAGTACTTC
NA | TRBJ2-1 | NA | TRBV9 | CASSVATGRGNEQFF | TGTGCCAGCAGCGTAGCTACGGGTCGAGGCAATGAGCAGTTCTTC
TRBD1 | TRBJ1-5 | NA | TRBV28 | CASSAPRDSRNQPQHF | TGTGCCAGCAGCGCACCCCGGGACAGCCGCAATCAGCCCCAGCATTTT
TRBD2 | TRBJ2-7 | NA | TRBV5-4 | CASSPLDGRAEYEQYF | TGTGCCAGCAGCCCATTAGACGGGAGGGCCGAGTACGAGCAGTACTTC
TRBD2 | TRBJ2-5 | NA | TRBV5-1 | CASSLPGLAGVTRETQYF | TGCGCCAGCAGCTTGCCGGGGCTAGCGGGAGTTACACGAGAGACCCAGTACTTC
TRBD2 | TRBJ2-1 | NA | TRBV11-2 | CASSLLAEGREQFF | TGTGCCAGCAGTCTACTAGCGGAGGGACGGGAGCAGTTCTTC
TRBD2 | TRBJ2-7 | NA | TRBV6-5 | CASSYSGGGPREQYF | TGTGCCAGCAGTTACTCGGGGGGAGGGCCGAGGGAGCAGTACTTC
TRBD1 | TRBJ2-7 | NA | TRBV7-9 | CASSPPGDSYEQYF | TGTGCCAGCAGCCCCCCCGGGGACAGCTACGAGCAGTACTTC
NA | TRBJ2-7 | NA | TRBV21-1 | CASPIPGQVAGEEQYF | TGTGCCAGCCCCATCCCCGGACAGGTGGCCGGGGAAGAGCAGTACTTC
TRBD2 | TRBJ2-7 | NA | TRBV18 | CASSLGGSFSNEQYF | TGTGCCAGCTCACTGGGCGGGAGTTTCTCCAACGAGCAGTACTTC
TRBD2 | TRBJ2-1 | once | TRBV18 | CASSNEGGGNEQFF | TGTGCCAGCTCAAATGAAGGCGGGGGCAATGAGCAGTTCTTC
TRBD1 | TRBJ2-1 | NA | TRBV27 | CASSVTGTDFYNEQFF | TGTGCCAGCAGTGTTACGGGGACAGACTTTTACAATGAGCAGTTCTTC
NA | TRBJ2-1 | NA | TRBV4-1 | CASSLPEAFEQFF | TGCGCCAGCAGTCTCCCGGAGGCGTTTGAGCAGTTCTTC
TRBD1 | TRBJ1-2 | NA | TRBV11-2 | CASSLGTGVYGYTF | TGTGCCAGCAGCCTAGGGACAGGGGTATATGGCTACACCTTC
TRBD2 | TRBJ2-1 | once | TRBV27 | CASSLFSSGNTYNEQFF | TGTGCCAGCAGTTTATTCTCCAGCGGGAACACTTACAATGAGCAGTTCTTC
NA | TRBJ1-4 | NA | TRBV11-2 | CASSLPLGGSLGKLFF | TGTGCCAGCAGCTTACCCCTCGGAGGCTCCCTGGGAAAACTGTTTTTT
TRBD1 | TRBJ2-2 | NA | TRBV6-5 | CASSSQGITGELFF | TGTGCCAGCAGTTCACAGGGGATCACCGGGGAGCTGTTTTTT
TRBD1 | TRBJ2-3 | NA | TRBV18 | CASSHRGLSADTQYF | TGTGCCAGCTCCCACAGGGGATTGAGTGCAGATACGCAGTATTTT
TRBD1 | TRBJ2-7 | NA | TRBV18 | CASSPLAGTGVYEQYF | TGTGCCAGCTCACCTTTGGCCGGGACAGGGGTCTACGAGCAGTACTTC
TRBD2 | TRBJ2-1 | NA | TRBV4-1 | CASSQVLTSGRDNEQFF | TGCGCCAGCAGCCAAGTGTTGACTAGCGGGAGAGACAATGAGCAGTTCTTC
NA | TRBJ2-7 | NA | TRBV11-3 | CASSFAAGFGYEQYF | TGTGCCAGCAGCTTTGCGGCAGGGTTCGGCTACGAGCAGTACTTC
NA | TRBJ2-7 | few | TRBV2 | CATHGLSYEQYF | TGTGCCACCCACGGACTGTCCTACGAGCAGTACTTC
TRBD1 | TRBJ1-1 | NA | TRBV13 | CASSSRQGATEAFF | TGTGCCAGCAGCTCTCGACAGGGGGCCACTGAAGCTTTCTTT
TRBD2 | TRBJ2-5 | NA | TRBV5-1 | CASSLGGRALETQYF | TGCGCCAGCAGCTTGGGTGGGAGGGCCCTGGAGACCCAGTACTTC
TRBD2 | TRBJ2-7 | NA | TRBV4-1 | CASSQEQAGGPSYEQYF | TGCGCCAGCAGCCAAGAACAAGCGGGAGGGCCGTCCTACGAGCAGTACTTC